These T cell receptor beta chains were read from a single sample in a study of T cells in Graves' hyperthyroidism and ophthalmopathy. TCRdb used MiXCR to reprocess the multiplex PCR reads, holding one entry per CDR3 protein. The sample shows hundreds of thousands of distinct CDR3 sequences, just under 20% of them seen only once. Sequenced: blood. The receptors derive from a man aged 35 to 55 with Graves' ophthalmopathy. Both conserved end residues are part of each CDR3. A D gene is named only where the DNA matches it firmly. Clone size is given for some rows only: seen once, a few or many times, or a class if the clone is expanded.

J gene,clone size,D gene,V gene,CDR3 protein,CDR3 DNA
TRBJ2-7,few,TRBD2,TRBV20-1,CSARVPWTSGRYEQYF,TGCAGTGCTAGAGTACCCTGGACTAGCGGGAGATACGAGCAGTACTTC
TRBJ2-5,.,.,TRBV10-1,CASSLRQILQETQYF,TGCGCCAGCAGCCTCAGACAGATCCTTCAAGAAACCCAGTACTTC
TRBJ2-7,many,TRBD1,TRBV11-2,CASSPWTGESYEQYF,TGTGCCAGCAGCCCCTGGACAGGGGAGAGCTACGAGCAGTACTTC
TRBJ2-1,.,TRBD1,TRBV3-1,CASRMYRGPYNEQFF,TGTGCCAGCAGAATGTACAGGGGCCCCTACAATGAGCAGTTCTTC
TRBJ1-1,few,TRBD1,TRBV30,CVWRRGLDTEAFF,TGTGTCTGGAGGAGGGGGCTAGATACTGAAGCTTTCTTT
TRBJ2-5,.,TRBD2,TRBV7-6,CASSLASGGVVETQYF,TGTGCCAGCAGCTTGGCTAGCGGCGGAGTGGTAGAGACCCAGTACTTC
TRBJ2-3,.,TRBD1,TRBV6-1,CASSPGQLNTQYF,TGTGCCAGCAGCCCGGGACAGTTGAATACGCAGTATTTT
TRBJ1-2,.,.,TRBV3-1,CASSQSLSPRGGYTF,TGTGCCAGCAGCCAAAGTCTGAGCCCCCGGGGGGGCTACACCTTC
TRBJ2-7,many,TRBD2,TRBV6-1,CASEKLAGAYEQYF,TGTGCCAGCGAAAAACTAGCGGGGGCCTACGAGCAGTACTTC
TRBJ2-5,many,TRBD1,TRBV3-1,CASSQPTGGRETQYF,TGTGCCAGCAGCCAACCTACAGGGGGCAGAGAGACCCAGTACTTC
TRBJ2-7,.,.,TRBV7-9,CASGSDPLYEQYF,TGTGCCAGCGGTTCGGACCCGCTCTACGAGCAGTACTTC
TRBJ2-7,many,TRBD1,TRBV6-1,CASSSLTGGSYEQYF,TGTGCCAGCAGTAGCCTGACAGGGGGCTCCTACGAGCAGTACTTC
TRBJ1-2,.,.,TRBV7-9,CASSLIGSGYTF,TGTGCCAGCAGCTTAATAGGGTCCGGCTACACCTTC
TRBJ2-1,.,TRBD2,TRBV5-1,CASSLWVAGGLYNEQFF,TGCGCCAGCAGCTTGTGGGTAGCGGGGGGGCTCTACAATGAGCAGTTCTTC
TRBJ1-2,.,.,TRBV14,CASSPTQIQNYGYTF,TGTGCCAGCAGCCCCACGCAGATCCAGAACTATGGCTACACCTTC
TRBJ1-2,.,TRBD1,TRBV30,CAWSSYDRAAGYTF,TGTGCCTGGAGTTCCTATGACAGGGCTGCCGGCTACACCTTC
TRBJ1-1,.,.,TRBV27,CASSLSPGYNTEAFF,TGTGCCAGCAGTTTATCACCGGGGTACAACACTGAAGCTTTCTTT
TRBJ2-1,few,TRBD2,TRBV20-1,CSAQREGWEQFF,TGCAGTGCTCAGCGGGAAGGGTGGGAGCAGTTCTTC
TRBJ1-4,many,.,TRBV7-6,CASSLSPATNEKLFF,TGTGCCAGCAGCTTAAGCCCTGCAACTAATGAAAAACTGTTTTTT
TRBJ1-6,.,TRBD1,TRBV7-9,CASSWTGGYNSPLHF,TGTGCCAGCAGCTGGACAGGGGGCTATAATTCACCCCTCCACTTT
TRBJ2-7,many,.,TRBV12-3/TRBV12-4,CASSSPGQSSYEQYF,TGTGCCAGCAGCTCCCCGGGACAAAGCTCCTACGAGCAGTACTTC
TRBJ2-2,few,.,TRBV6-5,CASSYGAGGGGTGELFF,TGTGCCAGCAGTTACGGCGCAGGGGGCGGGGGGACCGGGGAGCTGTTTTTT
TRBJ2-2,.,TRBD2,TRBV5-1,CASSTTSGGAAGELFF,TGCGCCAGCAGCACGACTAGCGGGGGGGCCGCCGGGGAGCTGTTTTTT
TRBJ2-7,many,.,TRBV28,CASSFNPVEQYF,TGTGCCAGCAGTTTCAACCCTGTGGAGCAGTACTTC
TRBJ2-7,many,.,TRBV5-1,CASRQDREGEQYF,TGCGCCAGCCGCCAGGACAGGGAGGGCGAGCAGTACTTC
TRBJ1-6,many,TRBD1,TRBV30,CAGTGGGRSPLHF,TGTGCCGGGACAGGAGGCGGACGGTCACCCCTCCACTTT
TRBJ2-7,many,TRBD2,TRBV20-1,CSAGDRGGRSIYEQYF,TGCAGTGCTGGTGATCGGGGCGGGAGGTCGATTTACGAGCAGTACTTC
TRBJ1-5,many,TRBD1,TRBV28,CASSPRQGSSNQPQHF,TGTGCCAGCAGCCCGAGACAGGGTTCAAGCAATCAGCCCCAGCATTTT
TRBJ2-7,.,.,TRBV6-1,CASSAGVGRGAYEQYF,TGTGCCAGCAGTGCGGGGGTTGGCAGGGGTGCCTACGAGCAGTACTTC
TRBJ1-2,.,TRBD1,TRBV7-9,CASNIPTGDEGYTF,TGTGCCAGCAACATCCCGACAGGGGACGAGGGCTACACCTTC
TRBJ2-7,few,.,TRBV6-1,CASSEVAAFSYEQYF,TGTGCCAGCAGTGAAGTGGCAGCATTCTCCTACGAGCAGTACTTC
TRBJ2-3,many,.,TRBV3-1,CASSQLSSPTDTQYF,TGTGCCAGCAGCCAACTTAGCTCCCCCACAGATACGCAGTATTTT
TRBJ1-2,many,TRBD1,TRBV28,CASSPTGQGVVGYTF,TGTGCCAGCAGCCCTACGGGACAGGGGGTAGTAGGCTACACCTTC
TRBJ1-5,.,.,TRBV2,CASSSQGNSNQPQHF,TGTGCCAGCAGTTCGCAGGGAAATAGCAATCAGCCCCAGCATTTT
TRBJ1-1,few,TRBD1,TRBV5-6,CASSLPGQGFNTEAFF,TGTGCCAGCAGCTTGCCGGGACAGGGCTTTAACACTGAGGCTTTCTTT
TRBJ1-1,many,.,TRBV11-2,CASSLQLGTEAFF,TGTGCCAGCAGCTTACAGCTGGGAACTGAAGCTTTCTTT
TRBJ1-5,few,.,TRBV6-1,CASSSAQGRNYQPQHF,TGTGCCAGCAGTTCGGCTCAGGGGCGGAATTATCAGCCCCAGCATTTT
TRBJ2-3,few,.,TRBV7-9,CASSFTLQDWVSADTQYF,TGTGCCAGCAGCTTCACATTACAAGACTGGGTTTCGGCAGATACGCAGTATTTT
TRBJ1-1,few,.,TRBV2,CARGIPNLNTEAFF,TGTGCCAGGGGGATACCCAACCTTAACACTGAAGCTTTCTTT
TRBJ2-5,.,.,TRBV7-9,CASSPGAYQETQYF,TGTGCCAGCAGCCCCGGAGCCTACCAAGAGACCCAGTACTTC
TRBJ1-3,once,.,TRBV12-3/TRBV12-4,CASSLYGRNTIYF,TGTGCCAGCAGTTTATACGGGAGAAACACCATATATTTT
TRBJ2-7,many,.,TRBV13,CASSLRGGYEQYF,TGTGCCAGCAGCTTAAGGGGAGGCTACGAGCAGTACTTC
TRBJ2-5,many,.,TRBV29-1,CSVEDPADVETQYF,TGCAGCGTTGAAGATCCGGCAGACGTGGAGACCCAGTACTTC
TRBJ1-5,many,.,TRBV7-2,CASSLVENQPQHF,TGTGCCAGCAGCTTAGTGGAGAATCAGCCCCAGCATTTT
TRBJ1-6,.,.,TRBV18,CASSPRGVGSPLHF,TGTGCCAGCTCACCTCGGGGGGTTGGTTCACCCCTCCACTTT
TRBJ2-7,many,.,TRBV2,CASRDFSRYEQYF,TGTGCCAGCAGGGATTTCTCACGCTACGAGCAGTACTTC
TRBJ2-7,many,.,TRBV2,CASKSGDEPRSYEQYF,TGTGCCAGCAAGTCGGGGGACGAACCTCGCTCCTACGAGCAGTACTTC
TRBJ2-7,many,.,TRBV6-5,CASSYFWTGTMPLSYEQYF,TGTGCCAGCAGTTACTTCTGGACAGGGACTATGCCCCTCTCCTACGAGCAGTACTTC
TRBJ2-3,many,TRBD2,TRBV20-1,CSASNLPAGGAGTQYF,TGCAGTGCTAGTAATCTTCCAGCGGGGGGGGCAGGTACGCAGTATTTT
TRBJ2-5,few,TRBD2,TRBV10-3,CAISDQRGGYQETQYF,TGTGCCATCAGTGATCAGCGGGGGGGGTACCAAGAGACCCAGTACTTC
TRBJ2-7,.,TRBD1,TRBV4-1,CASSHRDRDYEQYF,TGCGCCAGCAGCCATCGAGACAGGGACTACGAGCAGTACTTC
TRBJ1-2,few,.,TRBV5-6,CASSKRGMGLFLNYGYTF,TGTGCCAGCAGCAAGCGGGGTATGGGGTTATTTTTAAACTATGGCTACACCTTC
TRBJ1-3,.,.,TRBV20-1,CSASGLSGNTIYF,TGCAGTGCTTCGGGCCTCTCTGGAAACACCATATATTTT
TRBJ1-5,.,TRBD1,TRBV7-9,CASRQGGGPQHF,TGTGCCAGTAGACAGGGAGGGGGGCCCCAGCATTTT
TRBJ2-2,.,.,TRBV5-6,CASSLELTNTGELFF,TGTGCCAGCAGCTTGGAACTAACGAACACCGGGGAGCTGTTTTTT
TRBJ2-5,.,.,TRBV9,CASSVDIRETQYF,TGTGCCAGCAGCGTAGATATCAGGGAGACCCAGTACTTC
TRBJ2-1,.,.,TRBV6-5,CASSYSGGPGYNEQFF,TGTGCCAGCAGTTACTCCGGGGGACCAGGATACAATGAGCAGTTCTTC
TRBJ2-2,.,TRBD2,TRBV19,CASRNSGLAGGHGELFF,TGTGCCAGTAGGAACAGTGGACTAGCGGGAGGTCACGGGGAGCTGTTTTTT